Listed below are T cell receptor beta chains from one sample, sequenced in a study of control samples from healthy donors and cancer patients. TCRdb's copy holds only in-frame clones and misses some; the assay was immunoSEQ multiplex PCR. The sample has 150,000 to 200,000 clones; the top ten hold about 2.2%. The source material was blood. The source of these receptors is a woman aged 25-40 years in good health. The CDR3 runs from the conserved cysteine through the conserved F or W. D genes are given only for firm matches.

CDR3nt: TGCGCCAGCAGCGGCCTGGGCAGGACGAACACTGAAGCTTTCTTT
CDR3aa: CASSGLGRTNTEAFF
v_gene: TRBV5-1
d_gene: -
j_gene: TRBJ1-1
len: 15

CDR3nt: TGTGCCAGCAGTTACTCGAAGGGCCGCCACGAGCAGTACTTC
CDR3aa: CASSYSKGRHEQYF
v_gene: TRBV6-2/TRBV6-3
d_gene: -
j_gene: TRBJ2-7
len: 14

CDR3nt: TGTGCCAGCAGCTTAGACACAGATACGCAGTATTTT
CDR3aa: CASSLDTDTQYF
v_gene: TRBV7-8
d_gene: -
j_gene: TRBJ2-3
len: 12

CDR3nt: TGTGCCAGCCCCTCTTATATAAAAACCGGGGAGCTGTTTTTT
CDR3aa: CASPSYIKTGELFF
v_gene: TRBV7-2
d_gene: -
j_gene: TRBJ2-2
len: 14

CDR3nt: TGTGCCAGCAGCCAAGGGTCCAGCGAGCAGTACTTC
CDR3aa: CASSQGSSEQYF
v_gene: TRBV3-1/TRBV3-2
d_gene: -
j_gene: TRBJ2-7
len: 12

CDR3nt: TGCGCCAGCAGCCGAGGACAGGGGAATCAGCCCCAGCATTTT
CDR3aa: CASSRGQGNQPQHF
v_gene: TRBV4-3
d_gene: TRBD1
j_gene: TRBJ1-5
len: 14

CDR3nt: TGTGCCAGTAGTATAGATGGAAACTCCTACGAGCAGTACTTC
CDR3aa: CASSIDGNSYEQYF
v_gene: TRBV19
d_gene: -
j_gene: TRBJ2-7
len: 14

CDR3nt: TGTGCCAGCTCAGTGGTCCCAGATCCCAAAAACATTCAGTACTTC
CDR3aa: CASSVVPDPKNIQYF
v_gene: TRBV18
d_gene: -
j_gene: TRBJ2-4
len: 15

CDR3nt: TGTGCCAGCAGCTCGGGACAGAACTATGGCTACACCTTC
CDR3aa: CASSSGQNYGYTF
v_gene: TRBV9
d_gene: TRBD1
j_gene: TRBJ1-2
len: 13

CDR3nt: TGTGCCAGCAGCTTTATCACAGGCCTATACGAGCAGTACTTC
CDR3aa: CASSFITGLYEQYF
v_gene: TRBV28
d_gene: -
j_gene: TRBJ2-7
len: 14

CDR3nt: TGTGCCAGCAGTGAAGCCCCCGACAGTAAAGGCTACACCTTC
CDR3aa: CASSEAPDSKGYTF
v_gene: TRBV6-1
d_gene: -
j_gene: TRBJ1-2
len: 14

CDR3nt: TGTGCCAGTAGTATAGTAGAAGGGGGCAGGAAACTGTTTTTT
CDR3aa: CASSIVEGGRKLFF
v_gene: TRBV19
d_gene: TRBD1
j_gene: TRBJ1-4
len: 14